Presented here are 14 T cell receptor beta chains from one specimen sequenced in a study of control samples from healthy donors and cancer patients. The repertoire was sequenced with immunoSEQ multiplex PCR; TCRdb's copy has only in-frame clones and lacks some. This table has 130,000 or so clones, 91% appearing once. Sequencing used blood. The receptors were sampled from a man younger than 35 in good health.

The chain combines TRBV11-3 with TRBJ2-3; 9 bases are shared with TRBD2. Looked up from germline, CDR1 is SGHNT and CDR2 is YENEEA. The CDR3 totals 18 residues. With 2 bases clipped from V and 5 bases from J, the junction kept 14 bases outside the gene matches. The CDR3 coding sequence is TGTGCCAGCAGCTTACGAGTTATAGGGCGGGGGGGCAAAGATACGCAGTATTTT. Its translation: CASSLRVIGRGGKDTQYF.

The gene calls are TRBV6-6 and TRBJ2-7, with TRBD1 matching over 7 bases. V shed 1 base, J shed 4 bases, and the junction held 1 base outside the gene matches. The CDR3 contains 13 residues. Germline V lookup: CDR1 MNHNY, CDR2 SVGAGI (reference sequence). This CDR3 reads CASSYYRGYEQYF. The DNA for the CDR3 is TGTGCCAGCAGTTACTACAGGGGTTACGAGCAGTACTTC.

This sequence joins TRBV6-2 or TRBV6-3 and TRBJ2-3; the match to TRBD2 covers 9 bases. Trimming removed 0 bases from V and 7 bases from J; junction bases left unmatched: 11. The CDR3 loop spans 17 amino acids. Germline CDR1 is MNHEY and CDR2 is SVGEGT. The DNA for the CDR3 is TGTGCCAGCAGTTACTCGTTTTTGCGGGGGGGATTTTATACGCAGTATTTT. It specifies CASSYSFLRGGFYTQYF.

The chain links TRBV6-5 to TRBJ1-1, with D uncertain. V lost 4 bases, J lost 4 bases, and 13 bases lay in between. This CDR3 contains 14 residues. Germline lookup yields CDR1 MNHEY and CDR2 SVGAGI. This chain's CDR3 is CASSSAAGSTEAFF. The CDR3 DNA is TGTGCCAGCAGTTCCGCGGCGGGGAGCACTGAAGCTTTCTTT.

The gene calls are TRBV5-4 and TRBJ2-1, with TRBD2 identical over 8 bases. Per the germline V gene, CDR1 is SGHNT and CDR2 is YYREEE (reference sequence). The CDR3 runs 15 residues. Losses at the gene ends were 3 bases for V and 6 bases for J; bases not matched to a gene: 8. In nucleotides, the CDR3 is TGTGCCAGCAGCTCAGGACTAGCCGTGGTCAATGAGCAGTTCTTC. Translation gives CASSSGLAVVNEQFF. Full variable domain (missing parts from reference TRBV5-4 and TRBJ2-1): ETGVTQSPTHLIKTRGQQVTLRCSSQSGHNTVSWYQQALGQGPQFIFQYYREEENGRGNFPPRFSGLQFPNYSSELNVNALELDDSALYLCASSSGLAVVNEQFFGPGTRLTVL.

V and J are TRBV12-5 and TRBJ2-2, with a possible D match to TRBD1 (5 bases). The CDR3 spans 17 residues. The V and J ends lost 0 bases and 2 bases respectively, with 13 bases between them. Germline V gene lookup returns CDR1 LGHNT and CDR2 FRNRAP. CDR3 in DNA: TGTGCTAGTGGTTTGGTACTGGACACCGCCAACACCGGGGAGCTGTTTTTT. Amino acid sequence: CASGLVLDTANTGELFF.

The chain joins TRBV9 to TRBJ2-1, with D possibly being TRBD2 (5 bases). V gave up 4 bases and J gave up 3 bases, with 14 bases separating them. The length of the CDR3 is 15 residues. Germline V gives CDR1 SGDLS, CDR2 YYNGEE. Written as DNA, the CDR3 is TGTGCCAGCAGCCCCCGGACTGGTTTCTACAATGAGCAGTTCTTC. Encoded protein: CASSPRTGFYNEQFF.

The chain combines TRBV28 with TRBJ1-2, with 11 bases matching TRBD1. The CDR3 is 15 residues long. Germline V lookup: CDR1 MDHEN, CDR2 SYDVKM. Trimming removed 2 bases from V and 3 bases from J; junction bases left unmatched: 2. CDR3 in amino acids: CASSLPGQGDYGYTF. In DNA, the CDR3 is TGTGCCAGCAGTTTACCGGGACAGGGGGACTATGGCTACACCTTC.

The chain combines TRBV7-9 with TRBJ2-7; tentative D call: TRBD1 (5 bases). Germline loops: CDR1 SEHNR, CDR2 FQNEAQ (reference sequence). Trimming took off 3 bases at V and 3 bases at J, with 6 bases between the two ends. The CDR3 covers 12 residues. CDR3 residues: CASSLDIYEQYF. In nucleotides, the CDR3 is TGTGCCAGCAGCTTGGACATCTACGAGCAGTACTTC.

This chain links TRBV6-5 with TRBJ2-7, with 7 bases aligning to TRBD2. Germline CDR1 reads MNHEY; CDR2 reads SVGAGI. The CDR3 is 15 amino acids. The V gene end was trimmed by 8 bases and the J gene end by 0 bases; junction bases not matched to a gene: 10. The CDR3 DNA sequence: TGTGCCAGCGCCAAATCCGGGGGGACCTCCTACGAGCAGTACTTC. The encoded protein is CASAKSGGTSYEQYF.

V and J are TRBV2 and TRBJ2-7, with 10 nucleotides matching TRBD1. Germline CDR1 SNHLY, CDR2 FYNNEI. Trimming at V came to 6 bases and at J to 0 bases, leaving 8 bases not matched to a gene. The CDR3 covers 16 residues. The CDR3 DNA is TGTGCCAGCAGCGTACCTGGGACAGGGGACTCCTACGAGCAGTACTTC. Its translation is CASSVPGTGDSYEQYF.

CDR3 sequence: CASSLEGGVDTGELFF. The CDR3 DNA reads TGCGCCAGCAGCTTGGAAGGTGGGGTGGACACCGGGGAGCTGTTTTTT. This chain links TRBV5-1 with TRBJ2-2; D gene uncertain. This CDR3 comprises 16 residues. The germline V gene has CDR1 SGHRS and CDR2 YFSETQ. The V gene lost 0 bases and the J gene lost 3 bases, with 12 bases spanning the gap.

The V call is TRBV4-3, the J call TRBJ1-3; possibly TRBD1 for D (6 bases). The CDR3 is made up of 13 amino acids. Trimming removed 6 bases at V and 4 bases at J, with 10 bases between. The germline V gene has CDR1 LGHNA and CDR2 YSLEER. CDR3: CASSFDRGNTIYF. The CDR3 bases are TGCGCCAGCAGTTTCGACAGGGGAAACACCATATATTTT.

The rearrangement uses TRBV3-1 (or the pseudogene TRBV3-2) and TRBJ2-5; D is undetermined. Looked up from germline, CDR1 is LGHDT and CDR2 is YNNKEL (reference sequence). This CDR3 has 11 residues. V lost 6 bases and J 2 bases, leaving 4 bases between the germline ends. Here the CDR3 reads CASRLQETQYF. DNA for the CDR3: TGTGCCAGCAGACTTCAAGAGACCCAGTACTTC.